These 26 T cell receptor beta chains came from one sample sequenced in a study of CD8 T cells in Susac syndrome. It was with random hexamers that roughly 0.45 to 1 ug RNA was reverse transcribed. MiXCR, run by TCRdb on the immunoSEQ multiplex PCR reads, gives a single entry per CDR3 protein. The sample holds tens of thousands of distinct CDR3 sequences, 94% seen once. Input material: CD8+ T cells from PBMCs. These receptors were obtained from a human donor with Susac syndrome.

The chain combines TRBV2 with TRBJ1-1, with D possibly being TRBD1 (5 bases). The CDR3 runs 12 residues. Germline CDR1 is SNHLY and CDR2 is FYNNEI. CDR3 in amino acids: CAKGAPNTEAFF. Written as DNA, the CDR3 is TGTGCGAAAGGGGCCCCGAACACTGAAGCTTTCTTT. The full variable domain, its missing parts supplied by reference TRBV2 and TRBJ1-1, is EPEVTQTPSHQVTQMGQEVILRCVPISNHLYFYWYRQILGQKVEFLVSFYNNEISEKSEIFDDQFSVERPDGSNFTLKIRSTKLEDSAMYFCAKGAPNTEAFFGQGTRLTVV.

The chain combines TRBV6-5 with TRBJ2-7, with 8 nucleotides matching TRBD1. J lost 3 bases, V lost 8 bases, and 3 bases had no gene match. The CDR3 covers 12 residues. CDR1 and CDR2 (germline): MNHEY, SVGAGI. CDR3 sequence: CASGTGNYEQYF. The DNA of the CDR3 is TGTGCCAGCGGGACAGGTAACTACGAGCAGTACTTC.

This clonotype has a single count. This chain uses TRBV15 with TRBJ2-3; TRBD1 aligns across 7 bases. This CDR3 contains 15 residues. The V and J ends lost 6 bases and 0 bases, in that order; junction bases with no gene match: 6. In germline, CDR1 is LNHNV, CDR2 YYDKDF (reference sequence). The CDR3 here is CATRTTGSSTDTQYF. In DNA, the CDR3 is TGTGCCACCAGGACGACAGGGTCTAGCACAGATACGCAGTATTTT. Together with reference TRBV15 and TRBJ2-3, the CDR3 gives the full variable domain: DAMVIQNPRYQVTQFGKPVTLSCSQTLNHNVMYWYQQKSSQAPKLLFHYYDKDFNNEADTPDNFQSRRPNTSFCFLDIRSPGLGDTAMYLCATRTTGSSTDTQYFGPGTRLTVL.

The count of this clonotype is one. This rearrangement joins TRBV3-1 to TRBJ2-7; D is undetermined. The V gene lost 6 bases and the J gene lost 5 bases, with 17 bases spanning the gap. There are 14 residues in the CDR3. Germline loops: CDR1 LGHDT, CDR2 YNNKEL (reference sequence). The CDR3 is CASSPDVGSNEQYF. For the CDR3, the DNA is TGTGCCAGCAGTCCCGATGTGGGGTCCAACGAGCAGTACTTC.

The CDR3 nucleotides read TGTGCCAGCAGTAGTGGAATGGGGGCAGGTGGCTACACCTTC. Its protein is CASSSGMGAGGYTF. V usage is TRBV5-6 and J usage is TRBJ1-2; D may be TRBD1 (6 bases). Trimming left V 5 bases short and J 7 bases short, with 18 bases between. The CDR3 contains 14 residues. Germline V gene lookup returns CDR1 SGHDT and CDR2 YYEEEE.

V and J are TRBV5-8 and TRBJ2-6; D gene ambiguous. The CDR3 sequence is 14 residues long. Trimming removed 2 bases from V and 11 bases from J, with 14 bases in between. Germline assignment: CDR1 SGHTS and CDR2 YDEGEE. CDR3 DNA: TGTGCCAGCAGCTTCCGGGTCGTCGGCGACGTCCTGACTTTC. Protein product: CASSFRVVGDVLTF.

The chain uses TRBV14 and TRBJ2-3; D gene uncertain. Per the germline V gene, CDR1 is SGHDN and CDR2 is FVKESK. Trimming pared 0 bases from V and 4 bases from J, leaving 11 bases between. CDR3 length equals 15 residues. The CDR3 DNA sequence: TGTGCCAGCAGCCAAGATCTGGGTCGGGCAGATACGCAGTATTTT. Translation: CASSQDLGRADTQYF.

V and J are TRBV3-1 and TRBJ2-1; 8 bases fit TRBD1. This CDR3 has 15 amino acids. The V gene end was trimmed by 4 bases and the J gene end by 4 bases; junction bases not matched to a gene: 6. Germline assignment: CDR1 LGHDT and CDR2 YNNKEL (reference sequence). The CDR3 bases are TGTGCCAGCAGCCCGACAGGGGACGGGTACAATGAGCAGTTCTTC. The encoded protein is CASSPTGDGYNEQFF.

The chain employs TRBV3-1 and TRBJ2-1; 12 positions agree with TRBD2. The junction had 4 bases not matched to a gene; V was cut back by 1 base and J by 6 bases. Germline V gene sequence: CDR1 LGHDT, CDR2 YNNKEL (reference sequence). This CDR3 is 16 amino acids long. In nucleotides, the CDR3 is TGTGCCAGCAGCCAAGCCATGGGACTAGCGGGCAATGAGCAGTTCTTC. Protein sequence: CASSQAMGLAGNEQFF.

The CDR3 nucleotides read TGTGCCAGCAGTTACTCGAGGTCAGGGGTTGAAGCTTTCTTT. Translating gives CASSYSRSGVEAFF. The rearrangement joins TRBV6-2 or TRBV6-3 to TRBJ1-1; TRBD1 might be the D (6 bases). V lost 0 bases, J lost 7 bases, and 12 bases lay in between. CDR3 length equals 14 residues. The germline gives CDR1 MNHEY, CDR2 SVGEGT.

The chain has TRBV7-9 and TRBJ2-1; 7 nucleotides match TRBD2. V was pared by 1 base and J by 7 bases, with 13 bases of the junction left unmatched. This CDR3 is built from 17 residues. Per germline, CDR1 SEHNR and CDR2 FQNEAQ (reference sequence). CDR3 sequence: CASSLEGAGVVSNEQFF. The CDR3 DNA reads TGTGCCAGCAGCTTAGAAGGTGCGGGAGTGGTGAGTAATGAGCAGTTCTTC.

V and J are TRBV19 and TRBJ2-7, with 9 bases fitting TRBD1. This CDR3 has 12 amino acids. The V gene's germline CDR1 is LNHDA and CDR2 SQIVND (reference sequence). V lost 10 bases, J lost 7 bases, and 8 bases stayed unmatched. CDR3 residues: CATRDREWEQYF. CDR3 nucleotide sequence: TGTGCCACCCGGGACAGGGAGTGGGAGCAGTACTTC.

The chain couples TRBV6-5 to TRBJ1-1; 7 nucleotides align to TRBD1. V was clipped by 2 bases and J by 2 bases; unmatched bases: 5. The CDR3 consists of 15 residues. Germline CDR1 and CDR2: MNHEY and SVGAGI. In nucleotides, the CDR3 is TGTGCCAGCAGTTACGGGTCAGGGGGTAACACTGAAGCTTTCTTT. Protein product: CASSYGSGGNTEAFF.

This clonotype was observed once. The genes are TRBV20-1 and TRBJ1-5; TRBD1 agrees at 9 bases. Germline CDR1 and CDR2: DFQATT and SNEGSKA (reference sequence). The length of the CDR3 is 14 residues. V lost 6 bases and J lost 7; bases outside the gene matches: 10. The CDR3 nucleotides read TGCAGTGCGCATAGACAGGGGGGTGGGCAGCCCCAGCATTTT. Translated, it gives CSAHRQGGGQPQHF.

This chain links TRBV13 with TRBJ1-6; D not resolved. V lost 3 bases and J lost 6, with 9 bases in between. This CDR3 is built from 14 residues. Per germline, CDR1 PRHDT and CDR2 FYEKMQ (reference sequence). The CDR3 sequence: CASSFDGSNSPLHF. The CDR3 nucleotides are TGTGCCAGCAGCTTTGATGGTAGTAATTCACCCCTCCACTTT.

This rearrangement joins TRBV6-2 or TRBV6-3 to TRBJ2-2; 12 positions agree with TRBD2. Germline values: CDR1 MNHEY, CDR2 SVGEGT. The CDR3 has 18 amino acids. V was pared by 8 bases and J by 0 bases, with 10 bases of the junction left unmatched. The chain's CDR3 is CASRLFLAGGTNTGELFF. As DNA, the CDR3 is TGTGCCAGCCGTCTCTTTCTAGCGGGAGGGACGAACACCGGGGAGCTGTTTTTT.

The J gene is TRBJ2-3, the V gene TRBV7-8; 8 bases match TRBD2. V gave up 3 bases and J gave up 4 bases; unmatched junction bases: 6. This CDR3 contains 15 residues. The germline V gene encodes CDR1 SGHVS and CDR2 FQNEAQ. CDR3 sequence: CASSLTPTSADTQYF. The CDR3 DNA sequence: TGTGCCAGCAGCTTGACACCGACTAGCGCAGATACGCAGTATTTT.

The rearrangement uses TRBV7-9 and TRBJ2-7; perhaps TRBD1 as D (6 bases). The V gene lost 5 bases and the J gene lost 3 bases, with 11 bases spanning the gap. Looked up from germline, CDR1 is SEHNR and CDR2 is FQNEAQ (reference sequence). The CDR3 is made up of 13 amino acids. CDR3 region: CASSPWGLYEQYF. CDR3 nucleotide sequence: TGTGCCAGCAGCCCATGGGGGCTCTACGAGCAGTACTTC.

The V call is TRBV5-6, the J call TRBJ1-1; no clear D gene. Germline CDR1 is SGHDT and CDR2 is YYEEEE. Trimming removed 4 bases at V and 7 bases at J, with 11 bases between. The CDR3 contains 12 residues. The CDR3 loop is CASSHPVSEAFF. The CDR3, as DNA: TGTGCCAGCAGCCACCCGGTTAGTGAAGCTTTCTTT.

The chain links TRBV19 to TRBJ1-1; D perhaps matches TRBD1 (6 bases). The CDR3 contains 13 residues. V lost 7 bases to trimming and J lost 1 base, with 10 bases between them. Germline CDR1 is LNHDA and CDR2 is SQIVND (reference sequence). Written as DNA, the CDR3 is TGTGCCAGTACGGGGACACAGAACACTGAAGCTTTCTTT. Amino acids: CASTGTQNTEAFF. The full variable domain, in which reference TRBV19 and TRBJ1-1 provide the parts outside the CDR3, is DGGITQSPKYLFRKEGQNVTLSCEQNLNHDAMYWYRQDPGQGLRLIYYSQIVNDFQKGDIAEGYSVSREKKESFPLTVTSAQKNPTAFYLCASTGTQNTEAFFGQGTRLTVV.

The rearrangement uses TRBV4-1 and TRBJ2-1; D is undetermined. V was pared by 3 bases and J by 7 bases, with 10 bases between. The CDR3 covers 13 residues. Germline-derived CDR1 and CDR2 are MGHRA and YSYEKL. The CDR3 DNA is TGCGCCAGCAGCCAGATACAGTGGAATGAGCAGTTCTTC. Translation gives CASSQIQWNEQFF.

This chain uses TRBV5-1 with TRBJ2-7, with D perhaps TRBD1 (5 bases). Germline V gene sequence: CDR1 SGHRS, CDR2 YFSETQ. The V end was cut by 5 bases, the J end by 3 bases, with 12 bases between. This CDR3 spans 13 amino acids. CDR3 sequence (DNA): TGCGCCAGCAGAACAGGTGGTGACTACGAGCAGTACTTC. This translates into CASRTGGDYEQYF.

The CDR3 sequence is CATQTGDNQPQHF. DNA for the CDR3: TGTGCCACCCAAACAGGGGACAATCAGCCCCAGCATTTT. V usage is TRBV15 and J usage is TRBJ1-5; TRBD1 agrees at 7 bases. Germline loops: CDR1 LNHNV, CDR2 YYDKDF (reference sequence). J lost 3 bases, V lost 8 bases, and 4 bases had no gene match. The CDR3 contains 13 residues.

J is TRBJ2-7 and V is TRBV29-1, with TRBD2 identical over 10 bases. The CDR3 sequence is 13 residues long. Germline trimming cut 4 bases from V and 4 bases from J; bases unmatched to any gene: 4. Germline values: CDR1 SQVTM, CDR2 ANQGSEA. The CDR3 DNA sequence: TGCAGCGTTGCGCCTAGCGGGAGATACGAGCAGTACTTC. Protein product: CSVAPSGRYEQYF.

V is TRBV28 and J is TRBJ1-2; D is possibly TRBD1 (5 bases). Deletions cut 6 bases from V and 5 bases from J, with 22 bases between. The germline V gene encodes CDR1 MDHEN and CDR2 SYDVKM. This CDR3 comprises 16 residues. DNA of the CDR3: TGTGCCAGCAGGACGGCCCCTGGGACCCGAAATTATGGCTACACCTTC. It yields the protein CASRTAPGTRNYGYTF.

This rearrangement joins TRBV6-5 to TRBJ2-2; D is possibly TRBD1 (5 bases). Trimming pared 4 bases from V and 1 base from J, leaving 16 bases between. The CDR3 loop spans 17 amino acids. In germline, CDR1 is MNHEY, CDR2 SVGAGI. The chain's CDR3 is CASSFNPDSLNTGELFF. The CDR3 coding sequence is TGTGCCAGCAGTTTCAACCCAGACAGTCTGAACACCGGGGAGCTGTTTTTT.